This record covers a single TCR beta chain. CDR1 and CDR2 (germline): LNHDA, SQIVND (reference sequence). The CDR3 totals 11 residues. Deletions cut 10 bases from V and 10 bases from J, with 16 bases between. Symptoms, serum thyroxine and TRAb, thyroid ultrasound, and orbital computed tomography formed the diagnostic basis. PBMCs had their origin in fresh peripheral blood (approximately 10 ml). For repertoire sequencing, the TCR beta CDR3 regions were amplified from RNA transcripts. Amplification began with first-round RT-PCR using HTBI primers, then second-round multiplex PCR was performed. A single record per CDR3 protein comes from TCRdb applying MiXCR to the multiplex PCR reads. The sample shows approximately 500,000 distinct CDR3 sequences, around an eighth of them seen only once. The data belong to a study of Graves' ophthalmopathy and Graves' hyperthyroidism.

The TCR sequence derives from a woman in her thirties with Graves' ophthalmopathy. The J gene is TRBJ1-1, the V gene TRBV19; no firm D call. Sample: blood. The CDR3 nucleotides read TGTGCCACTAGGAGGGAGGCTTTAGCTTTCTTT. The encoded protein is CATRREALAFF.